Listed below are T cell receptor beta chains from one sample, sequenced in a study of T cell repertoires in cytomegalovirus infection. These receptors lack a known antigen. TCRdb reanalysed the reads using MiXCR and keeps one entry per CDR3 protein. This sample yields about 220,000 distinct CDR3 sequences, of which 35% to 40% are seen a single time; about 60% belongs to the top ten. This specimen was CD8+ T cells from cultured PBMCs, taken from culture after CMV antigen stimulation. Receptors originate from a human donor in good health (CMV status not recorded). Some clones in this sample may be carry-over from other donors' samples. CDR3s include the opening cysteine and the closing phenylalanine or tryptophan. A D gene is named only where the DNA matches it firmly.

V	J	D	CDR3	DNA
TRBV4-1	TRBJ2-2	TRBD1	CASSQDRTGPNTGELFF	TGCGCCAGCAGCCAAGATAGGACAGGGCCGAACACCGGGGAGCTGTTTTTT
TRBV2	TRBJ2-1	NA	CASLSRGNYNEQFF	TGTGCCAGTCTATCCAGGGGTAACTACAATGAGCAGTTCTTC
TRBV19	TRBJ1-2	NA	CATQRGTGGYTF	TGTGCCACCCAGCGAGGGACGGGGGGCTACACCTTC
TRBV27	TRBJ2-5	TRBD2	CASTPSSGGAETQYF	TGTGCCAGCACTCCATCGTCGGGAGGGGCAGAGACCCAGTACTTC
TRBV9	TRBJ1-2	NA	CASSPCDSWGNYGYTF	TGTGCCAGCAGCCCTTGTGACAGTTGGGGAAACTATGGCTACACCTTC
TRBV6-5	TRBJ2-4	NA	CASTSGNIQYF	TGTGCCAGCACCTCCGGTAACATTCAGTACTTC
TRBV28	TRBJ1-5	NA	CASRRLTGSNQPQHF	TGTGCCAGCAGGCGACTAACGGGTAGCAATCAGCCCCAGCATTTT
TRBV6-6	TRBJ1-1	TRBD1	CASRRGQGASAFF	TGTGCCAGCAGGAGGGGACAGGGGGCATCAGCTTTCTTT
TRBV20-1	TRBJ2-1	TRBD1	CSASRETGAAYNEQFF	TGCAGTGCTAGCCGTGAGACAGGGGCGGCCTACAATGAGCAGTTCTTC
TRBV2	TRBJ2-3	TRBD1	CASSEADRGLTDTQYF	TGTGCCAGCAGTGAAGCGGACAGGGGGCTTACAGATACGCAGTATTTT
TRBV27	TRBJ2-5	TRBD2	CAGGCAGEETQYF	TGTGCCGGGGGGTGCGCGGGGGAAGAGACCCAGTACTTC
TRBV7-9	TRBJ2-3	NA	CASSDGTDTQYF	TGTGCCAGCAGCGACGGCACAGATACGCAGTATTTT
TRBV7-9	TRBJ2-7	NA	CASSLEKAWGRIINEQYF	TGTGCCAGCAGCTTAGAAAAGGCCTGGGGAAGGATTATTAACGAGCAGTACTTC
TRBV27	TRBJ2-2	NA	CASSFQGITGELFF	TGTGCCAGCAGTTTCCAGGGAATTACCGGGGAGCTGTTTTTT
TRBV20-1	TRBJ2-1	TRBD2	CSPSQAGGYNEQFF	TGCAGTCCCTCCCAAGCGGGAGGTTACAATGAGCAGTTCTTC
TRBV6-8	TRBJ1-2	NA	CASSLTRGYYGYTF	TGTGCCAGCAGTCTCACTCGGGGGTACTATGGCTACACCTTC
TRBV7-6	TRBJ2-1	NA	CASSLDQSSYNEQFF	TGTGCCAGCAGCTTAGATCAGTCATCCTACAATGAGCAGTTCTTC
TRBV7-6	TRBJ2-1	TRBD2	CASSWLAGELYNEQFF	TGTGCCAGCAGCTGGTTAGCGGGAGAGTTGTACAATGAGCAGTTCTTC